This T cell receptor (beta chain) was observed in a study of long-term antiretroviral therapy in people with HIV. At the survey level, the v3.0 immunoSEQ assay was run. Generated by immunoSEQ multiplex PCR, the TCRdb table keeps only in-frame clones and is missing some. The sample lists about 17,000 clones; around 81% were seen once. Sequenced material: unsorted PBMCs, taken 0.3 years before starting antiretroviral therapy. The source is a man aged 50 to 60 with HIV.

The CDR3 loop reads CAWSSGGFYGYTF. In nucleotides, the CDR3 is TGTGCCTGGAGTTCAGGGGGCTTCTATGGCTACACCTTC. The gene calls are TRBV30 and TRBJ1-2, with 8 nucleotides matching TRBD1. CDR3 length: 13 amino acids. Trimming took 2 bases from V and 4 from J; bases not matched to a gene: 3. Germline loops: CDR1 GTSNPN, CDR2 SVGIG (reference sequence).